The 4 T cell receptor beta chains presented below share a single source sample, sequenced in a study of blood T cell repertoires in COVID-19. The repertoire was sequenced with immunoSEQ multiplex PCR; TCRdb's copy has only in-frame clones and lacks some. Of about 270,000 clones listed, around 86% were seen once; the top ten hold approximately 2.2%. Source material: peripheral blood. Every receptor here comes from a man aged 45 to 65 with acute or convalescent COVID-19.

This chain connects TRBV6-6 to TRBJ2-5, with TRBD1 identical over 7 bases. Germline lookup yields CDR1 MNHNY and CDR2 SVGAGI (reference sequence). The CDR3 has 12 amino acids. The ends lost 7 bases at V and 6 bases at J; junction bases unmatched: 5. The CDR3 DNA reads TGTGCCAGCAAGGGGGCGATGCAGACCCAGTACTTC. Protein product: CASKGAMQTQYF.

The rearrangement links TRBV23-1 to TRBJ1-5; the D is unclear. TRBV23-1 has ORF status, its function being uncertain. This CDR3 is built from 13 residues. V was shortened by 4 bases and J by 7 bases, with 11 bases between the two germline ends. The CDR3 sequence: CASSPEGDQPQHF. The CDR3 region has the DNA TGCGCCAGCAGTCCGGAAGGAGACCAGCCCCAGCATTTT.

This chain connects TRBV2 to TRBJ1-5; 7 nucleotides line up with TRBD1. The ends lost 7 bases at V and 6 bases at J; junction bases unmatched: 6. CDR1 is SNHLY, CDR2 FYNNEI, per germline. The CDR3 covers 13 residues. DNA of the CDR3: TGTGCCAGCACCACAGGGGCGGTTCAGCCCCAGCATTTT. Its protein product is CASTTGAVQPQHF.

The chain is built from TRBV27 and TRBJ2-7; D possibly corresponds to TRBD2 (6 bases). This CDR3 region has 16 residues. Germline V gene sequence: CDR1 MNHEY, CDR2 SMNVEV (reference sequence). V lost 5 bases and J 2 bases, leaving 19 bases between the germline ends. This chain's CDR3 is CASSPGGGTGAYEQYF. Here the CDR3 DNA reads TGTGCCAGCAGTCCTGGGGGTGGAACGGGAGCCTACGAGCAGTACTTC.